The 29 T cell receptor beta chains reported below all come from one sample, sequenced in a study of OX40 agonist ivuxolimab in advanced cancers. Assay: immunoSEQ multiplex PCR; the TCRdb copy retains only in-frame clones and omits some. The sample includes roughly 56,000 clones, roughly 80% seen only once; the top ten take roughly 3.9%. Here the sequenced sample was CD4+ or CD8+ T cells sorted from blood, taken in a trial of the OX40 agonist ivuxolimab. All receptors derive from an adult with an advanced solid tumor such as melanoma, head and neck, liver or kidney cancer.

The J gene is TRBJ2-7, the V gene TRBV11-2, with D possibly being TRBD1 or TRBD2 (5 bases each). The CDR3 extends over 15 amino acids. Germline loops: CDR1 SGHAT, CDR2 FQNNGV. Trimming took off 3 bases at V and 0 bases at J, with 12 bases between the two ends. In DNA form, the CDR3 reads TGTGCCAGCAGCTTGGACAATGGAGGCTCCTACGAGCAGTACTTC. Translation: CASSLDNGGSYEQYF.

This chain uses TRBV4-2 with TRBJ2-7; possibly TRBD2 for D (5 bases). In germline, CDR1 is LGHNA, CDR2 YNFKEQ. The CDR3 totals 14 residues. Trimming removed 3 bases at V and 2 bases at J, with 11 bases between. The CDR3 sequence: CASSHTGLAYEQYF. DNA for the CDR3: TGTGCCAGCAGCCATACCGGACTGGCCTACGAGCAGTACTTC.

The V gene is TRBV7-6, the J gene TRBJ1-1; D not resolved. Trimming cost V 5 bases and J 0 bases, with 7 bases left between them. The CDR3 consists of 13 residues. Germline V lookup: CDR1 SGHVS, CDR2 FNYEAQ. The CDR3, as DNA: TGTGCCAGCAGCAGAGGAGTGAACACTGAAGCTTTCTTT. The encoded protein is CASSRGVNTEAFF.

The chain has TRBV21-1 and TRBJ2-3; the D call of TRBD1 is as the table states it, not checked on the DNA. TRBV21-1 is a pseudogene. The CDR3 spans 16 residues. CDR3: CASSKDKRTGEDTQYF. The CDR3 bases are TGTGCCAGCAGCAAAGACAAAAGGACAGGGGAAGATACGCAGTATTTT.

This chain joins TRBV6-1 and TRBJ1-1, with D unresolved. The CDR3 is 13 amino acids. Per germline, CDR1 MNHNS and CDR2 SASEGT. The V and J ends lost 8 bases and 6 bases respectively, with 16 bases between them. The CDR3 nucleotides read TGTGCCAGCCCCCCGGGATTAGTGTCTGAAGCTTTCTTT. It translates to CASPPGLVSEAFF.

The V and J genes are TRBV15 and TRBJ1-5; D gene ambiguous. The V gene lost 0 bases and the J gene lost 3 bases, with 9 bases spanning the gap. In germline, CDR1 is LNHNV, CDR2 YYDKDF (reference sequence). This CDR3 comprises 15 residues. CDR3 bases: TGTGCCACCAGCAGAGAGGGCAGGCCCAATCAGCCCCAGCATTTT. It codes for CATSREGRPNQPQHF.

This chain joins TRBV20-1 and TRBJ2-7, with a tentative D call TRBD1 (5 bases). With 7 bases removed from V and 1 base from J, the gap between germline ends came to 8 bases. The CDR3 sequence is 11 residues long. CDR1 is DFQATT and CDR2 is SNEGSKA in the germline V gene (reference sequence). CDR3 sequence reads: CSVDSSYEQYF. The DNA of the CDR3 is TGCAGTGTCGACAGTTCCTACGAGCAGTACTTC.

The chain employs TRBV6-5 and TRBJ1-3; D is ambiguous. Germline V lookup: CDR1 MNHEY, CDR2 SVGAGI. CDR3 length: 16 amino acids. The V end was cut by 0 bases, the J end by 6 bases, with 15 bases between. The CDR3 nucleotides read TGTGCCAGCAGTTACTCGTTCCTGGATCGGCCAAACACCATATATTTT. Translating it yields CASSYSFLDRPNTIYF.

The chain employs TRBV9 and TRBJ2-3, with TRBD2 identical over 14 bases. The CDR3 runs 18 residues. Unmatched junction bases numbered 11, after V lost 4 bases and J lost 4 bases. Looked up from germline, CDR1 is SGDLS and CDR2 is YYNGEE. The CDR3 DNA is TGTGCCAGCAGCCCGAGTCGGACTAGCGGGGGGAGGGCAGATACGCAGTATTTT. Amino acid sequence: CASSPSRTSGGRADTQYF.

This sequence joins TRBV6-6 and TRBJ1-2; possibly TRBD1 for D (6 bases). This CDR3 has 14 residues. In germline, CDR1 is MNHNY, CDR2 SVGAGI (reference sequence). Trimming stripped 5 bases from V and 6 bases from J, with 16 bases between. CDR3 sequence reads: CASSNPGGANGYTF. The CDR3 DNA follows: TGTGCCAGCAGTAACCCGGGGGGCGCGAATGGCTACACCTTC.

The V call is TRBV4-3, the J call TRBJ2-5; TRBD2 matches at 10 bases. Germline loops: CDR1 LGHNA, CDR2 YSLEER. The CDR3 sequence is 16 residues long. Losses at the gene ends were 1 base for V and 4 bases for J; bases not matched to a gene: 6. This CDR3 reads CASSQGMPSGGETQYF. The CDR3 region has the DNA TGCGCCAGCAGCCAAGGAATGCCTAGCGGGGGAGAGACCCAGTACTTC.

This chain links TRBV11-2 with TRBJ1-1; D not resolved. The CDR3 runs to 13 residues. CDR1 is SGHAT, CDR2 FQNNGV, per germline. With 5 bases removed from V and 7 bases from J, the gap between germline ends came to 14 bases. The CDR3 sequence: CASSILLDVEAFF. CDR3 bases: TGTGCCAGCAGCATCTTACTGGACGTTGAAGCTTTCTTT.

CDR3 nucleotides: TGTGCCAGCAGTTTATCCCGATCGACAGCCCAAGAGACCCAGTACTTC. This sequence encodes CASSLSRSTAQETQYF. The V gene is TRBV27, the J gene TRBJ2-5, with D maybe TRBD1 (5 bases). V shed 0 bases and J shed 1 base, with 12 bases lying between them. Germline V gives CDR1 MNHEY, CDR2 SMNVEV (reference sequence). The CDR3 sequence is 16 residues long.

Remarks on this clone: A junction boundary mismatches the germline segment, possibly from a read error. The CDR3 DNA reads as TGCGCCACCAGTCTGGGTACAGATTCACCCCTCCACTTT. Translated, it gives CATSLGTDSPLHF. The gene calls are TRBV10-2 and TRBJ1-6, with D unclear. The germline CDR1 and CDR2 sequences are WSHSY and SAAADI. This CDR3 contains 13 residues.

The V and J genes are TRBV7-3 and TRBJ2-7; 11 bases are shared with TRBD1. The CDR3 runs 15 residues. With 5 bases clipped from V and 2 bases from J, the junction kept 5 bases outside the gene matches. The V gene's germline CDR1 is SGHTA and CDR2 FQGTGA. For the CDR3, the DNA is TGTGCCAGCAGCCCCGGACAGGGGGCGACCTACGAGCAGTACTTC. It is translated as CASSPGQGATYEQYF.

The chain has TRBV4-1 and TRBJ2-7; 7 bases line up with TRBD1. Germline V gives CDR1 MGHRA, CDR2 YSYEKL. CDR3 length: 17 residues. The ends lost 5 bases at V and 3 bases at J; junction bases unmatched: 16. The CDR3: CASSVQFPGTEIYEQYF. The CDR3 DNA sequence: TGCGCCAGCAGCGTGCAGTTCCCCGGGACAGAGATCTACGAGCAGTACTTC.

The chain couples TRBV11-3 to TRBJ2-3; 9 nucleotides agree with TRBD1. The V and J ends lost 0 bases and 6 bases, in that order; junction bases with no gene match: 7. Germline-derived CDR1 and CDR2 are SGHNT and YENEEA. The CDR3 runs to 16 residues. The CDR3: CASSLDRTGVRDTQYF. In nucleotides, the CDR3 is TGTGCCAGCAGCTTAGATAGGACAGGGGTACGCGATACGCAGTATTTT.

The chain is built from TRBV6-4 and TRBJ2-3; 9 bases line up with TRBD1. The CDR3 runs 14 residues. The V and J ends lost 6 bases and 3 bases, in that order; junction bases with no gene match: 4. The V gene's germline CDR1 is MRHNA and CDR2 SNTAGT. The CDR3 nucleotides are TGTGCCAGCAGCGACAGGGGGATTACAGATACGCAGTATTTT. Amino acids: CASSDRGITDTQYF.

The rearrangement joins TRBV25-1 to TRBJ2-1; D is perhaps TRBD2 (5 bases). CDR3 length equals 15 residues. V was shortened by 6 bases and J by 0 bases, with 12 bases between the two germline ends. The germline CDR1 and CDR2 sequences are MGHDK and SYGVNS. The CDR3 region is CASSLGGGSYNEQFF. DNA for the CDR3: TGTGCCAGCAGCCTTGGAGGAGGCTCCTACAATGAGCAGTTCTTC. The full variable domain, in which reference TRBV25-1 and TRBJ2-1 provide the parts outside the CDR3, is EADIYQTPRYLVIGTGKKITLECSQTMGHDKMYWYQQDPGMELHLIHYSYGVNSTEKGDLSSESTVSRIRTEHFPLTLESARPSHTSQYLCASSLGGGSYNEQFFGPGTRLTVL.

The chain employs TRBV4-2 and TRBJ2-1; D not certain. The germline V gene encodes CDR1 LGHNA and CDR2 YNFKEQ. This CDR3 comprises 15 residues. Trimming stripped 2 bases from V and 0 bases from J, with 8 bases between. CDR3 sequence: CASSQQRYSYNEQFF. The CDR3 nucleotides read TGTGCCAGCAGCCAACAGCGATACTCCTACAATGAGCAGTTCTTC.

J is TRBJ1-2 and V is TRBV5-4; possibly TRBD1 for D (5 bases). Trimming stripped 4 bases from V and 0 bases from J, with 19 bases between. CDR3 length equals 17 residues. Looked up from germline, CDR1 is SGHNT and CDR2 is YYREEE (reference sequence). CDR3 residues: CASSPPLSGTTNYGYTF. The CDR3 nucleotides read TGTGCCAGCAGCCCGCCCCTCTCCGGGACGACTAACTATGGCTACACCTTC.

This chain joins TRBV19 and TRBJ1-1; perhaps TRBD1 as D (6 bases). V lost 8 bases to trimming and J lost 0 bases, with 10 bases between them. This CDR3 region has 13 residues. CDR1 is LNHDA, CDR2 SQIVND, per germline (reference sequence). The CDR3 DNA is TGTGCCAGTCAGGGGACGGTGAACACTGAAGCTTTCTTT. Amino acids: CASQGTVNTEAFF.

The chain's CDR3 is CASRPHLANYGYTF. In DNA form, the CDR3 reads TGTGCCAGCAGGCCGCATCTAGCTAACTATGGCTACACCTTC. The gene calls are TRBV28 and TRBJ1-2; D is ambiguous. CDR3 size: 14 residues. Germline loops: CDR1 MDHEN, CDR2 SYDVKM. The V end lost 6 bases, the J end lost 0 bases, and 11 bases lay between the germline ends.

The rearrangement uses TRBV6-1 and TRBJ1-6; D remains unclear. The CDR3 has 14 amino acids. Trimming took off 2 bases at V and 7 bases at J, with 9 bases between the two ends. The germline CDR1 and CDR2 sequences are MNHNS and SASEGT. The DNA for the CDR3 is TGTGCCAGCAGTGAATTAGGGTCCAATTCACCCCTCCACTTT. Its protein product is CASSELGSNSPLHF.

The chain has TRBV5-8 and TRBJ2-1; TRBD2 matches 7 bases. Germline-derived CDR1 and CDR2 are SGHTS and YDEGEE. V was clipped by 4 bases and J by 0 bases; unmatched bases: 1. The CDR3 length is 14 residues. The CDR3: CASSPGGSYNEQFF. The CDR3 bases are TGTGCCAGCAGCCCGGGGGGCTCCTACAATGAGCAGTTCTTC. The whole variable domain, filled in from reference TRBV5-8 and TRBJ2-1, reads EAGVTQSPTHLIKTRGQQATLRCSPISGHTSVYWYQQALGLGLQFLLWYDEGEERNRGNFPPRFSGRQFPNYSSELNVNALELEDSALYLCASSPGGSYNEQFFGPGTRLTVL.

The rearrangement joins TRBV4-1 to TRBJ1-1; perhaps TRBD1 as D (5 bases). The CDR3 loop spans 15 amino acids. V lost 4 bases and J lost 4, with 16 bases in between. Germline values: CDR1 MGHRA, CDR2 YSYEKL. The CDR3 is CASSRGDRRGTEAFF. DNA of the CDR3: TGCGCCAGCAGCCGTGGGGACCGCCGGGGCACTGAAGCTTTCTTT.

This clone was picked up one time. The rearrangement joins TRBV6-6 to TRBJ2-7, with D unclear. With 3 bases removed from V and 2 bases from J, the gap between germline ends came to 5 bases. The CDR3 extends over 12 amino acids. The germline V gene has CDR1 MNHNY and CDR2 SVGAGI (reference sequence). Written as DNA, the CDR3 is TGTGCCAGCAGTTATGACACCTACGAGCAGTACTTC. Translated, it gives CASSYDTYEQYF.

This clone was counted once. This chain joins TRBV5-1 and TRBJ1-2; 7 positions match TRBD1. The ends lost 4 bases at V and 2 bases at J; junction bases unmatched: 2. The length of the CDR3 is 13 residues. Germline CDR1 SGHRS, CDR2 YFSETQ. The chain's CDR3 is CASSRTGNYGYTF. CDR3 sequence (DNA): TGCGCCAGCAGCAGGACAGGAAACTATGGCTACACCTTC.

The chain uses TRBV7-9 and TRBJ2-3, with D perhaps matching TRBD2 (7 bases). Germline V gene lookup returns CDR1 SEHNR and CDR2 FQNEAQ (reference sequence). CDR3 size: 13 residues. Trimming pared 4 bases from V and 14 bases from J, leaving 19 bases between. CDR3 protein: CASSWPGGPDPYF. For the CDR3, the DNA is TGTGCCAGCAGCTGGCCGGGGGGCCCCGATCCGTATTTT. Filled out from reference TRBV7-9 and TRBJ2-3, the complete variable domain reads DTGVSQNPRHKITKRGQNVTFRCDPISEHNRLYWYRQTLGQGPEFLTYFQNEAQLEKSRLLSDRFSAERPKGSFSTLEIQRTEQGDSAMYLCASSWPGGPDPYFGPGTRLTVL.